The 3 T cell receptor beta chains in this list originate from one sample, sequenced in a study of blood T cells in healthy people across ages. A second about 7 to 12 cycle PCR used barcoded and J-beta primers. TCRdb redid the calling of the 5' RACE reads with MiXCR, one entry per CDR3 protein. The data contain almost 1 million distinct CDR3 sequences, roughly half of them singletons. Sequencing was performed on blood. The source is a woman in her sixties or seventies in good health.

The chain recombines TRBV18 with TRBJ2-7; TRBD1 is a possible D gene (6 bases). Trimming pared 1 base from V and 6 bases from J, leaving 7 bases between. The CDR3 contains 12 residues. The germline V gene has CDR1 KGHSH and CDR2 LQKENI. CDR3 nucleotide sequence: TGTGCCAGCTCACCACAACAGGGCGAGCAGTACTTC. Protein sequence: CASSPQQGEQYF.

The chain uses TRBV12-3 or TRBV12-4 and TRBJ2-3, with 7 positions matching TRBD1. This CDR3 region has 15 residues. V lost 5 bases, J lost 5 bases, and 10 bases stayed unmatched. CDR3 coding DNA: TGTGCCAGCAGTCCGAGACAGGGCGCTAGAGATACGCAGTATTTT. Translation: CASSPRQGARDTQYF.

Worth noting for this clonotype: With a much larger clone just one base away, this may be a read error. V and J are TRBV12-3 or TRBV12-4 and TRBJ2-7; D perhaps matches TRBD1 (6 bases). V lost 5 bases to trimming and J lost 2 bases, with 13 bases between them. CDR3 size: 14 residues. The CDR3 here is CASSNREVPYEQYF. CDR3 bases: TGTGCCAGCAGTAACAGGGAAGTGCCCTACGAGCAGTACTTC.